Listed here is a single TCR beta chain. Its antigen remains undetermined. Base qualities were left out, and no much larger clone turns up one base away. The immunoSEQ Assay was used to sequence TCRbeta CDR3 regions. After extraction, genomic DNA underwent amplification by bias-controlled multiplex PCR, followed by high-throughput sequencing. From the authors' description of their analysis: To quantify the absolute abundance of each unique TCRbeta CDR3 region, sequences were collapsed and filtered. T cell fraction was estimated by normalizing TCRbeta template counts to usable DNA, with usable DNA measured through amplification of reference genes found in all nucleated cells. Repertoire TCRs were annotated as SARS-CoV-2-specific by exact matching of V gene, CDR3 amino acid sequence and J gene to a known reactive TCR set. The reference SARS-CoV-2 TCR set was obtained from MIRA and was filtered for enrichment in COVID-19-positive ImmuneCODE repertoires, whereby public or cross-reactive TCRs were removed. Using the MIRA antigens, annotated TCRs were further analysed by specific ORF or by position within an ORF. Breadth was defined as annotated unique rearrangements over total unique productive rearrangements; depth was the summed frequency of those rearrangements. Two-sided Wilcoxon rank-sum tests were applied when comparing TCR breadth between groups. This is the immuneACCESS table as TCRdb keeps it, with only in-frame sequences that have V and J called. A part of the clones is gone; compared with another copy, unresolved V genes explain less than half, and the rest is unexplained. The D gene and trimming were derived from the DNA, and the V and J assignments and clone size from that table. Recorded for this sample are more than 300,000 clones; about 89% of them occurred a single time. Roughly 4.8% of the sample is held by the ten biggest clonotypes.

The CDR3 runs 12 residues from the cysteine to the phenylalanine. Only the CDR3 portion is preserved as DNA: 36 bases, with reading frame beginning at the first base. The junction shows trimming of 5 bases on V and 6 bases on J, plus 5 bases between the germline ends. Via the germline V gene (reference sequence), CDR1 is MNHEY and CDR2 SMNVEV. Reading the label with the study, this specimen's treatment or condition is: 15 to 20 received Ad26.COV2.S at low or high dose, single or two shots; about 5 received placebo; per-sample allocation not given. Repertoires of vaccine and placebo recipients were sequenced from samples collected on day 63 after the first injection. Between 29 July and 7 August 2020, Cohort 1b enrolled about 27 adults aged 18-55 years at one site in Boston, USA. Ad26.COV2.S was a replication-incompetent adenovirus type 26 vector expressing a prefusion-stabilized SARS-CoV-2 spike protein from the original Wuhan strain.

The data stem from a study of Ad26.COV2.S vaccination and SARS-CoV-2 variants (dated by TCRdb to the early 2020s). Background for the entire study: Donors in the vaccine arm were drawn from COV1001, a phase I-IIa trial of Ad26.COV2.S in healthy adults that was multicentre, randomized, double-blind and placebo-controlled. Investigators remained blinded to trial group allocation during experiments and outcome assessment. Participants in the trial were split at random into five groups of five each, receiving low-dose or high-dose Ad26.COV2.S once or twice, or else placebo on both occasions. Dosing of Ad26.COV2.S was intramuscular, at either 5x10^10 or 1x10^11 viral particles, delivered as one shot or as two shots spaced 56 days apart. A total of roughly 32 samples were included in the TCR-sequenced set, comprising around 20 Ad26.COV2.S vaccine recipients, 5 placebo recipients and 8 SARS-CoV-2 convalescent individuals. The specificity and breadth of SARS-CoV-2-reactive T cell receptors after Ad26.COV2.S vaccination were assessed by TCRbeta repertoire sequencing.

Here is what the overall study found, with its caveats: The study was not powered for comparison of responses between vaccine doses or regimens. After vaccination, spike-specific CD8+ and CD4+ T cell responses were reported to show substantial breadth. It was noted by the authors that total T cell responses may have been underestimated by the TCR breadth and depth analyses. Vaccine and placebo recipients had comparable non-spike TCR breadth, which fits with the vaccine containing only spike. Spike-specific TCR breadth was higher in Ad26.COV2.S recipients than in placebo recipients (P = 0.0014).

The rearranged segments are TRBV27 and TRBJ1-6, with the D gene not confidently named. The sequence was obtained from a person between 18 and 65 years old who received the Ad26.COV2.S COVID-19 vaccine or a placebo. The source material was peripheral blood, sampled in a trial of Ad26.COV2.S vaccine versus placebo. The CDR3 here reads CASSLLNSPLHF. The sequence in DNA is TGTGCCAGCAGTCTTCTTAATTCACCCCTCCACTTT.